This T cell receptor beta chain appears in the sequencing data of a study of cytomegalovirus exposure and HLA in healthy donors. PCR involved 60 Vbeta and 13 Jbeta primers. Produced via immunoSEQ multiplex PCR; TCRdb's table is partial and in-frame only. This table holds about 180,000 clones, 85% found once. General study results and limits: Reportedly, diagnosis of cytomegalovirus status by the classifier showed high specificity and sensitivity.

In regard to this clone: Its specificity is not known.

In germline, CDR1 is SGHRS, CDR2 YFSETQ. CDR3 size: 18 residues. V lost 3 bases, J lost 4 bases, and 15 bases stayed unmatched. The chain combines TRBV5-1 with TRBJ2-2; 7 bases agree with TRBD2. The sequenced sample was PBMCs. The sequence came from a boy aged 2 to 10 in good health and CMV-seronegative. The CDR3 loop is CASSSLPPGTTGTGELFF. DNA of the CDR3: TGCGCCAGCAGCTCGTTACCGCCCGGGACTACGGGCACCGGGGAGCTGTTTTTT.